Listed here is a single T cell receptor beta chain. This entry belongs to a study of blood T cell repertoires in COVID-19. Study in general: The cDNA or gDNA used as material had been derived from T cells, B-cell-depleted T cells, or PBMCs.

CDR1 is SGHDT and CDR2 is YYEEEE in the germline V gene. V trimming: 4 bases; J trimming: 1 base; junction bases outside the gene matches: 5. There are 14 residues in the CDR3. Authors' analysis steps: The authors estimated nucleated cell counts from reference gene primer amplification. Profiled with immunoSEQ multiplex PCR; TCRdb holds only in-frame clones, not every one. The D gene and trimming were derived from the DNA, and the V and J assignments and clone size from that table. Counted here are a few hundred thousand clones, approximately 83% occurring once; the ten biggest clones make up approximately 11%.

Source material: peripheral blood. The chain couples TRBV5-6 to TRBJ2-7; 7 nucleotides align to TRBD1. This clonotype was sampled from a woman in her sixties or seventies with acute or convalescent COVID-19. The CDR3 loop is CASSGTDRSYEQYF. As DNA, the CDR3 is TGTGCCAGCAGCGGGACGGACAGGTCCTACGAGCAGTACTTC.